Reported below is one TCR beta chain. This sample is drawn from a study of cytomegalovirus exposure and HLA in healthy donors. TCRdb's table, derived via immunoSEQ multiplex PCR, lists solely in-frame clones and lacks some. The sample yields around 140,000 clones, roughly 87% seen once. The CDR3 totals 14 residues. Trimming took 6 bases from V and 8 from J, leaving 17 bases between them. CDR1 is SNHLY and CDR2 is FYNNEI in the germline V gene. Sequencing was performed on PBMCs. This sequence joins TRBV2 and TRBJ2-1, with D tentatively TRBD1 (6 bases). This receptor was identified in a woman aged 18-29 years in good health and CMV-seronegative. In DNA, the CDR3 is TGTGCCAGCAGCGAGAGGACAGAAAAAGATGAGCAGTTCTTC. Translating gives CASSERTEKDEQFF.